This TCR beta chain emerged from a study of CD8 T cells in Susac syndrome. With random hexamers, reverse transcription was performed on about 0.5 to 1 ug of RNA. TCRdb fed the immunoSEQ multiplex PCR reads into MiXCR, producing one record per CDR3 protein. The sample carries fewer than 250,000 distinct CDR3 sequences, approximately 90% recorded once. The multiple sclerosis controls were treatment-naive patients with relapsing-remitting disease that was stable or active. Negative isolation was used for CD8+ and CD4+ T cells and FACS enrichment for TEMRA cells. V shed 3 bases, J shed 5 bases, and the junction held 6 bases outside the gene matches. This CDR3 spans 15 amino acids. CDR1 is LGHNA, CDR2 YSLEER, per germline.

The source of this sequence is a human donor with multiple sclerosis. V usage is TRBV4-3 and J usage is TRBJ2-1; 8 bases agree with TRBD1. What was sequenced was CD8+ T cells from PBMCs. CDR3 loop: CASSHADRVDNEQFF. The CDR3 nucleotides are TGCGCCAGCAGCCACGCGGACAGGGTGGACAATGAGCAGTTCTTC.